This T cell receptor beta chain derives from a study of cytomegalovirus exposure and HLA in healthy donors. Concerning this clone itself: Its cognate antigen is unknown.

Study conclusions and caveats: In vitro checks showed that three CMV-associated chains really do target CMV antigens. The study put around 180 TCR beta chains on its list as cytomegalovirus-associated.

The PCR employed 60 Vbeta primers together with 13 Jbeta primers. TCRdb's copy holds only in-frame clones and misses some; the assay was immunoSEQ multiplex PCR. The table lists about 120,000 clones, about 78% of them singletons. Per germline, CDR1 MNHEY and CDR2 SVGAGI. Between the trimmed V and J ends, which lost 0 bases and 6 bases, there was a span of 14 bases. The CDR3 consists of 15 residues. The sequence was obtained from a woman aged 40-49 years in good health and CMV-seropositive. Material for sequencing was PBMCs. The gene calls are TRBV6-5 and TRBJ1-2; tentatively, D is TRBD1 (5 bases). CDR3 in amino acids: CASSYSNQGRNGYTF. CDR3 nucleotide sequence: TGTGCCAGCAGTTACTCGAACCAGGGAAGGAATGGCTACACCTTC.